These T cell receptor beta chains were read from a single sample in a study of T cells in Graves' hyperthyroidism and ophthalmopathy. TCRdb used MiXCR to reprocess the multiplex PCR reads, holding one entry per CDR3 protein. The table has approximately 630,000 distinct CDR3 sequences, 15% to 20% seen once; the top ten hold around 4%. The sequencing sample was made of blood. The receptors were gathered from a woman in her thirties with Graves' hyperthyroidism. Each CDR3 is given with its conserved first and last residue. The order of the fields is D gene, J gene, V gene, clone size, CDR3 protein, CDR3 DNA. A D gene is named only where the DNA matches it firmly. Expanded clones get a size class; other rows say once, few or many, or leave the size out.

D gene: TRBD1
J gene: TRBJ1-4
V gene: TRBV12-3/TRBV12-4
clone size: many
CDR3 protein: CASRTRDRGEKLFF
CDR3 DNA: TGTGCCAGCAGAACCCGGGACAGGGGTGAAAAACTGTTTTTT

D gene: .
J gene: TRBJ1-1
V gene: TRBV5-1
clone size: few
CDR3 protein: CASSFRRDDYTEAFF
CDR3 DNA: TGCGCCAGCAGCTTTCGAAGGGACGACTACACTGAAGCTTTCTTT

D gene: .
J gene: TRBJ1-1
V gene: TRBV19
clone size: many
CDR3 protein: CASSIITENTEAFF
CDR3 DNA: TGTGCCAGTAGTATAATTACAGAGAACACTGAAGCTTTCTTT

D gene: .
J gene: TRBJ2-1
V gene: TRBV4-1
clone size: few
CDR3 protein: CASRSLASGIDEQFF
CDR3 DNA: TGCGCCAGCCGAAGTCTAGCGTCGGGTATAGATGAGCAGTTCTTC

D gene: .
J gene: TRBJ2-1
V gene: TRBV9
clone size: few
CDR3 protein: CASSVISRPIDEQFF
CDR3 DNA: TGTGCCAGCAGCGTAATTTCTCGTCCTATTGATGAGCAGTTCTTC

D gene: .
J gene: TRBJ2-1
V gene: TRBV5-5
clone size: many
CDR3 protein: CASSLGFDGTMQFF
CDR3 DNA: TGTGCCAGCAGCTTGGGGTTCGACGGTACCATGCAGTTCTTC

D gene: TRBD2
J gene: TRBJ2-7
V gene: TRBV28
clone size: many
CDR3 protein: CASSISGSRSYEQYF
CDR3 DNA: TGTGCCAGCAGTATCAGCGGGAGTCGGTCCTACGAGCAGTACTTC

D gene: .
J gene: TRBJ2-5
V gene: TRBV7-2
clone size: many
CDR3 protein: CASRLDIQETQYF
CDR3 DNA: TGTGCCAGCAGACTAGACATCCAAGAGACCCAGTACTTC

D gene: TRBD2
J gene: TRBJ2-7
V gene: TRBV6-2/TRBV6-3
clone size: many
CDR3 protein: CASRLAGGAYEQYF
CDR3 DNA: TGTGCCAGCAGACTAGCGGGAGGAGCCTACGAGCAGTACTTC

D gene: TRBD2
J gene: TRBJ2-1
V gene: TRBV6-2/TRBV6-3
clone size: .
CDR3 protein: CASSQGLAGRGEQFF
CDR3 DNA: TGTGCCAGCAGCCAGGGACTAGCGGGGCGGGGAGAGCAGTTCTTC

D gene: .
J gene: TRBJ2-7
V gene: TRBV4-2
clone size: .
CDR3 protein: CASSQVVDQTYEQYF
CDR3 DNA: TGTGCCAGCAGCCAAGTCGTGGACCAGACCTACGAGCAGTACTTC

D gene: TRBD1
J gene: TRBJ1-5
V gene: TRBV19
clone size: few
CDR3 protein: CASSTHPDRVLDQPQHF
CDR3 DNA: TGTGCCAGTAGTACCCACCCGGACAGGGTTTTGGATCAGCCCCAGCATTTT

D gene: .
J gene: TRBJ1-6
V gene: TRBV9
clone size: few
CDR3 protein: CASSLGQFPYNSPLHF
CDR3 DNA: TGTGCCAGCAGCCTTGGACAGTTTCCTTATAATTCACCCCTCCACTTT

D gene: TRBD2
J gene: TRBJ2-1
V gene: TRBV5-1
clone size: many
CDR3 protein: CASKTTAGTYNEQFF
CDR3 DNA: TGCGCCAGCAAAACGACAGCGGGAACCTACAATGAGCAGTTCTTC

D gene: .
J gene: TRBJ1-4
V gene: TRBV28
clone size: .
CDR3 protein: CASSPPGVVGEKLFF
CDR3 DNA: TGTGCCAGCAGTCCGCCAGGAGTTGTAGGTGAAAAACTGTTTTTT

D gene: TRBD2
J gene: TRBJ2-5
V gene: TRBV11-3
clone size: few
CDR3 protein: CASSLGGGYQETQYF
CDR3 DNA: TGTGCCAGCAGCTTAGGCGGGGGTTACCAAGAGACCCAGTACTTC

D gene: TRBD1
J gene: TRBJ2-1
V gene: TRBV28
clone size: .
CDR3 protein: CASSFGGTGPNEQFF
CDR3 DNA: TGTGCCAGCAGTTTTGGGGGGACAGGGCCCAATGAGCAGTTCTTC

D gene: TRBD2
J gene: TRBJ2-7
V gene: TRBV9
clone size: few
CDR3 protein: CASSVDRRLAGPAVYEQYF
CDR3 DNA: TGTGCCAGCAGCGTAGATCGTAGACTAGCGGGACCGGCCGTCTACGAGCAGTACTTC

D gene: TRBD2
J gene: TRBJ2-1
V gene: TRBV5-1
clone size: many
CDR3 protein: CASSLGGLGYNEQFF
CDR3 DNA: TGCGCCAGCAGCTTGGGGGGACTAGGCTACAATGAGCAGTTCTTC

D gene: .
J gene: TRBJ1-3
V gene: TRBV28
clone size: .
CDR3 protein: CASGPQVLSGNTIYF
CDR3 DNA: TGTGCCAGCGGCCCTCAGGTTCTTTCTGGAAACACCATATATTTT

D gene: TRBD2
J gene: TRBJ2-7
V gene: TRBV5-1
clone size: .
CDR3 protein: CASSLVGSGNYEQYF
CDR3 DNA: TGCGCCAGCAGCTTGGTGGGAAGCGGGAATTACGAGCAGTACTTC

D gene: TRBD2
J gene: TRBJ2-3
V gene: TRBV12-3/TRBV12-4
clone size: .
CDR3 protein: CASTRSREGADTQYF
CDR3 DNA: TGTGCCAGCACTCGTTCACGGGAGGGCGCAGATACGCAGTATTTT